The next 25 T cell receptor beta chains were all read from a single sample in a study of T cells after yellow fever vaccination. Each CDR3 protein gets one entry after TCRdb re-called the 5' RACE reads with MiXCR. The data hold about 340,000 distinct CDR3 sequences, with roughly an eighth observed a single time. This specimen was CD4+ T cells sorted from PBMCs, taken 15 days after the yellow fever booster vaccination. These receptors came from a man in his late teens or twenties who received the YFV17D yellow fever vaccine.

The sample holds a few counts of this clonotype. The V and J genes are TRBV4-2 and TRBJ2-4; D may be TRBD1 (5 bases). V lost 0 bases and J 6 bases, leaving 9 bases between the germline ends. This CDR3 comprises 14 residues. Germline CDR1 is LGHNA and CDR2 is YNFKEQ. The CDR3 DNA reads TGTGCCAGCAGCCAAGATCGGACACTAAACATTCAGTACTTC. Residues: CASSQDRTLNIQYF.

CDR3 sequence reads: CSVGGDTQYF. The CDR3 DNA follows: TGCAGCGTTGGTGGGGATACGCAGTATTTT. J is TRBJ2-3 and V is TRBV29-1, with D uncertain. Trimming shortened V by 4 bases and J by 6 bases, and 5 bases separated the two germline ends. The germline V gene has CDR1 SQVTM and CDR2 ANQGSEA. This CDR3 region has 10 residues.

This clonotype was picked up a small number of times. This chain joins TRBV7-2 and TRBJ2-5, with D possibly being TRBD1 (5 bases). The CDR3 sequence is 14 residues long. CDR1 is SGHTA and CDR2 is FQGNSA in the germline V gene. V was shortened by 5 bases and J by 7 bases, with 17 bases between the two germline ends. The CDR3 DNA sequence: TGTGCCAGCAGCCAGCCAGGGTCCTATGGGACCCAGTACTTC. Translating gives CASSQPGSYGTQYF.

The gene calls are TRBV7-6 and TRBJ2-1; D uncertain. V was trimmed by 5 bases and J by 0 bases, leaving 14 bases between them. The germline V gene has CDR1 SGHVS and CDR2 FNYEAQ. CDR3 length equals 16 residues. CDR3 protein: CASSPRGAGSYNEQFF. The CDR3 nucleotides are TGTGCCAGCAGCCCCCGTGGCGCTGGCTCCTACAATGAGCAGTTCTTC.

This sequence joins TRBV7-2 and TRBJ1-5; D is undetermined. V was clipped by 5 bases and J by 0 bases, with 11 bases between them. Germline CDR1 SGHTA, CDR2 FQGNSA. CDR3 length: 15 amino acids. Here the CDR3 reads CASSPNAGSNQPQHF. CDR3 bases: TGTGCCAGCAGCCCTAATGCGGGTAGCAATCAGCCCCAGCATTTT.

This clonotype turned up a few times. Here the CDR3 reads CSARDLLAGSSYNEQFF. The CDR3 DNA reads as TGCAGTGCTAGAGATCTGTTAGCCGGAAGCTCCTACAATGAGCAGTTCTTC. The J gene is TRBJ2-1, the V gene TRBV20-1; D unclear. V shed 0 bases and J shed 0 bases, with 15 bases lying between them. Germline CDR1 reads DFQATT; CDR2 reads SNEGSKA (reference sequence). The CDR3 consists of 17 residues.

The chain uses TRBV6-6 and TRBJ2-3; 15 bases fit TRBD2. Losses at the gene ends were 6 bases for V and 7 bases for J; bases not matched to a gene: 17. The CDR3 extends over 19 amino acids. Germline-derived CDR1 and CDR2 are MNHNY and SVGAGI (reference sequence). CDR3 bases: TGTGCCAGCAGGCCCCCCGGACTAGCGGGGGGGCCGAGGAACCATACGCAGTATTTT. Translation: CASRPPGLAGGPRNHTQYF.

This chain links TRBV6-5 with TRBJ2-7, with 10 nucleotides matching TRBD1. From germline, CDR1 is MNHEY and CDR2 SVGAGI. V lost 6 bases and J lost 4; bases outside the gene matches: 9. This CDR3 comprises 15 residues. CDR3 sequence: CASSKTGGAWYEQYF. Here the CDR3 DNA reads TGTGCCAGCAGCAAGACAGGGGGCGCATGGTACGAGCAGTACTTC.

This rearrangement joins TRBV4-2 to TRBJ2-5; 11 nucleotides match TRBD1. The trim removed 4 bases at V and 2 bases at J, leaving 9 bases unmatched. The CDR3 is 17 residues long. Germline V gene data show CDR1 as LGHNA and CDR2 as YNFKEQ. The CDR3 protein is CASSPQSGTGGQETQYF. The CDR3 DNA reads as TGTGCCAGCAGCCCGCAGTCCGGGACAGGGGGACAAGAGACCCAGTACTTC.

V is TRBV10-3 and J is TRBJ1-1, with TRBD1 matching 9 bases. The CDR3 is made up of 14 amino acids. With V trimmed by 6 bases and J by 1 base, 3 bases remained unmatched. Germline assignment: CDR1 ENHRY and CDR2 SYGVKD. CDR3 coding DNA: TGTGCCATCAGAAGGGACAGGGAGAACACTGAAGCTTTCTTT. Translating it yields CAIRRDRENTEAFF.

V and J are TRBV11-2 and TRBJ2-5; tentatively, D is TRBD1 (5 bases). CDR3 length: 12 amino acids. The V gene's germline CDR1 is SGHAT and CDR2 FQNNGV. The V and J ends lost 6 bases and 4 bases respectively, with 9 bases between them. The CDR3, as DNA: TGTGCCAGCAGGGGGCCTCGAGAGACCCAGTACTTC. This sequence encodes CASRGPRETQYF. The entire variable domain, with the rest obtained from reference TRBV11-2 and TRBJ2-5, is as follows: EAGVAQSPRYKIIEKRQSVAFWCNPISGHATLYWYQQILGQGPKLLIQFQNNGVVDDSQLPKDRFSAERLKGVDSTLKIQPAKLEDSAVYLCASRGPRETQYFGPGTRLLVL.

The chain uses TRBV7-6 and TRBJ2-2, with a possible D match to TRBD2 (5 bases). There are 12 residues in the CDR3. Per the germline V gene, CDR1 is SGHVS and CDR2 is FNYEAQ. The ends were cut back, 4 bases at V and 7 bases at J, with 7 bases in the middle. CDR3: CASSSDYGELFF. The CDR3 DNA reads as TGTGCCAGCAGCTCCGACTACGGGGAGCTGTTTTTT.

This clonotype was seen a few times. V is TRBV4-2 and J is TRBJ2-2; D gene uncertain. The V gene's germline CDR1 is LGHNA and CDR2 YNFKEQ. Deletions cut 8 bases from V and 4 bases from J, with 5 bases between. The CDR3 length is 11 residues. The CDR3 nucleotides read TGTGCCAGCGAACTCACCGGGGAGCTGTTTTTT. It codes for CASELTGELFF.

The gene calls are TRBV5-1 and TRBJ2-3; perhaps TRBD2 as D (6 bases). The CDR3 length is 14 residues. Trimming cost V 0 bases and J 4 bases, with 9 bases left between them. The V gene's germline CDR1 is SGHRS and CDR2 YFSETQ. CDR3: CASSLATSPDTQYF. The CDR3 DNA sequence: TGCGCCAGCAGCTTGGCAACTAGCCCAGATACGCAGTATTTT.

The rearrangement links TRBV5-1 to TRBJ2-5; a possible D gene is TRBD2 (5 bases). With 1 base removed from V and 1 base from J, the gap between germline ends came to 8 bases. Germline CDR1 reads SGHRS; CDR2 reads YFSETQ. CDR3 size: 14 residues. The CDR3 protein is CASSLKSGQETQYF. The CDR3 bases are TGCGCCAGCAGCTTGAAGAGCGGCCAAGAGACCCAGTACTTC. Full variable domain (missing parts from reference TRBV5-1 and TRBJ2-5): KAGVTQTPRYLIKTRGQQVTLSCSPISGHRSVSWYQQTPGQGLQFLFEYFSETQRNKGNFPGRFSGRQFSNSRSEMNVSTLELGDSALYLCASSLKSGQETQYFGPGTRLLVL.

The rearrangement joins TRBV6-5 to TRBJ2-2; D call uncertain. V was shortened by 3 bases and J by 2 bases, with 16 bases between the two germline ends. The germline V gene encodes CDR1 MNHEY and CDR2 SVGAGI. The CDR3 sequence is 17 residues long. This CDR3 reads CASSYGPGPLNTGELFF. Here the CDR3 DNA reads TGTGCCAGCAGTTATGGTCCAGGACCTCTCAACACCGGGGAGCTGTTTTTT.

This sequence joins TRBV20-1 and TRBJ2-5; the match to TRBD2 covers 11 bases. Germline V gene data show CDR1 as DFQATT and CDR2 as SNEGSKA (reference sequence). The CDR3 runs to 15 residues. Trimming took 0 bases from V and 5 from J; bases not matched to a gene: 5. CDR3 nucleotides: TGCAGTGCTAGAGAGCCTAGCGGGGGGTTGGAGACCCAGTACTTC. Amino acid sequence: CSAREPSGGLETQYF.

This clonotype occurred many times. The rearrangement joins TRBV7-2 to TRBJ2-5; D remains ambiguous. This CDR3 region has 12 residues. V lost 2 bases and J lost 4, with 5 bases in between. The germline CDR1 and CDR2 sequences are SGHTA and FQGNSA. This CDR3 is CASSLQRETQYF. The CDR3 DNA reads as TGTGCCAGCAGCTTACAAAGAGAGACCCAGTACTTC. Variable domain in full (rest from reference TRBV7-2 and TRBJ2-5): GAGVSQSPSNKVTEKGKDVELRCDPISGHTALYWYRQSLGQGLEFLIYFQGNSAPDKSGLPSDRFSAERTGGSVSTLTIQRTQQEDSAVYLCASSLQRETQYFGPGTRLLVL.

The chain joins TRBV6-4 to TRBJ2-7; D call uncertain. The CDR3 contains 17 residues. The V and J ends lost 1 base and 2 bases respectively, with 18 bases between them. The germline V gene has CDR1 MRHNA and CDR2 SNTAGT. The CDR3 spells CASSDFLEEANPYEQYV. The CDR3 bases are TGTGCCAGCAGTGACTTTTTGGAAGAAGCAAACCCCTACGAGCAGTACGTC.

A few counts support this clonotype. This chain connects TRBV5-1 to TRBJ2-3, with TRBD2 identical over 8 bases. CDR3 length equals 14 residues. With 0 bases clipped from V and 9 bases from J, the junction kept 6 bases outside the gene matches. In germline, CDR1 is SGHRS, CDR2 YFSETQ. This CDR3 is CASSLEAGGGTQYF. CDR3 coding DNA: TGCGCCAGCAGCTTGGAGGCGGGGGGTGGCACGCAGTATTTT.

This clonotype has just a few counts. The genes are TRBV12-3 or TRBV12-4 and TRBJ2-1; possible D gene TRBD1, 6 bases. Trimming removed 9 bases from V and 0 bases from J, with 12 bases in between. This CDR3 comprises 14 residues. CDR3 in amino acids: CASRTASSYNEQFF. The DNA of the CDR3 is TGTGCCAGTCGGACAGCGAGCTCCTACAATGAGCAGTTCTTC.

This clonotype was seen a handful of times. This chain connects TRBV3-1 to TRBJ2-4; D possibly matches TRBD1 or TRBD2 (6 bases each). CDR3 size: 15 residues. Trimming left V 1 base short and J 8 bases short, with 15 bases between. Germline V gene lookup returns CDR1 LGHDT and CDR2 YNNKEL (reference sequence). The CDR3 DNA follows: TGTGCCAGCAGCCAAGCTAGCAGCCGGGGGCACATTCAGTACTTC. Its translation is CASSQASSRGHIQYF.

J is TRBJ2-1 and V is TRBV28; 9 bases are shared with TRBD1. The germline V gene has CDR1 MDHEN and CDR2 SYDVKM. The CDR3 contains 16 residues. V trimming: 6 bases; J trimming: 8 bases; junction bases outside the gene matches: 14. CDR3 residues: CASRTLTRDREHEQFF. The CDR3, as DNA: TGTGCCAGCAGGACACTCACCCGGGACAGGGAACATGAGCAGTTCTTC.

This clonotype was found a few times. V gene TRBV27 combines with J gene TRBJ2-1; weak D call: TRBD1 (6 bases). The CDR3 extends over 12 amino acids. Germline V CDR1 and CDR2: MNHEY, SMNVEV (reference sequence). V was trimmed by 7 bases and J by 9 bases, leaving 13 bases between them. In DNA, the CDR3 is TGTGCCAGCACCAACAGGGTGGGTGAGCAGTTCTTC. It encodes CASTNRVGEQFF.

The chain's CDR3 is CASSLVYPTEGVDEQYF. The CDR3 DNA reads TGTGCCAGCAGCTTGGTGTACCCCACCGAGGGGGTCGACGAGCAGTACTTC. The chain joins TRBV5-4 to TRBJ2-7; weak D call: TRBD1 (6 bases). Deletions cut 0 bases from V and 5 bases from J, with 21 bases between. The CDR3 sequence is 17 residues long. Per germline, CDR1 SGHNT and CDR2 YYREEE (reference sequence).